These 32 T cell receptor beta chains were all obtained from the same sample, sequenced in a study of control samples from healthy donors and cancer patients. Data came from immunoSEQ multiplex PCR; TCRdb stores just in-frame clones and leaves some out. The sample includes about 120,000 clones, more than 75% seen only once; the top ten take about 12%. Sequenced sample: blood. The receptors derive from a man younger than 45 in good health.

The rearrangement joins TRBV30 to TRBJ1-6, with TRBD1 identical over 9 bases. CDR1 and CDR2 (germline): GTSNPN, SVGIG (reference sequence). The CDR3 is 15 amino acids. J lost 9 bases, V lost 1 base, and 7 bases had no gene match. This CDR3 reads CAWSGYTGGSSPLHF. The CDR3 bases are TGTGCCTGGAGTGGCTACACAGGGGGCAGTTCACCCCTCCACTTT.

The genes are TRBV18 and TRBJ2-7; D perhaps matches TRBD1 (7 bases). Trimming removed 3 bases from V and 4 bases from J, with 19 bases in between. This CDR3 has 16 residues. Germline V lookup: CDR1 KGHSH, CDR2 LQKENI. The CDR3 coding sequence is TGTGCCAGCTCACCGACGACAGGAGGGGGCCCGTACGAGCAGTACTTC. Its protein product is CASSPTTGGGPYEQYF.

The chain carries TRBV10-1 and TRBJ2-1; possibly TRBD1 for D (6 bases). Germline CDR1 and CDR2: WNHNN and SYGVQD (reference sequence). The length of the CDR3 is 15 residues. V gave up 2 bases and J gave up 8 bases, with 16 bases separating them. The CDR3 spells CASSEPDRPRDEQFF. CDR3 sequence (DNA): TGCGCCAGCAGTGAGCCCGACAGGCCGAGGGATGAGCAGTTCTTC.

This clone was observed a few times. V is TRBV30 and J is TRBJ1-6; perhaps TRBD1 as D (6 bases). Trimming shortened V by 8 bases and J by 8 bases, and 22 bases separated the two germline ends. CDR1 GTSNPN and CDR2 SVGIG come from the germline V gene (reference sequence). This CDR3 contains 15 residues. CDR3 coding DNA: TGTGCCCGATCTAATGAGCCGGGGGCTGATTCACCCCTCCACTTT. Amino acids: CARSNEPGADSPLHF.

This clone is a singleton in its sample. The chain recombines TRBV18 with TRBJ1-6, with TRBD1 matching over 7 bases. After removal of 6 bases from V and 10 bases from J, the junction contained 9 bases not matched to a gene. The CDR3 spans 14 residues. Germline V gives CDR1 KGHSH, CDR2 LQKENI. The CDR3 here is CASSPAGQPSPLHF. CDR3 nucleotides: TGTGCCAGCTCCCCCGCGGGACAGCCCTCACCCCTCCACTTT.

V usage is TRBV4-2 and J usage is TRBJ2-2; 8 nucleotides match TRBD1. The length of the CDR3 is 19 residues. Trimming at V came to 4 bases and at J to 4 bases, leaving 17 bases not matched to a gene. The V gene's germline CDR1 is LGHNA and CDR2 YNFKEQ. The CDR3 nucleotides are TGTGCCAGCAGCCCCATCGGACCCCAGGGGGCTAGGGGCACCGGGGAGCTGTTTTTT. Encoded protein: CASSPIGPQGARGTGELFF.

This clone showed up just a few times. V usage is TRBV7-9 and J usage is TRBJ1-2; D ambiguous. The V gene's germline CDR1 is SEHNR and CDR2 FQNEAQ (reference sequence). The CDR3 contains 15 residues. The V end lost 8 bases, the J end lost 4 bases, and 20 bases lay between the germline ends. DNA of the CDR3: TGTGCCAGCGTCTCCCTCCCGGAGAGTGGCTATGGCTACACCTTC. Amino acids: CASVSLPESGYGYTF.

This rearrangement joins TRBV7-2 to TRBJ2-5; 10 bases are a match to TRBD2. This CDR3 is 14 amino acids long. Germline CDR1 is SGHTA and CDR2 is FQGNSA. The trim removed 4 bases at V and 2 bases at J, leaving 1 base unmatched. The DNA for the CDR3 is TGTGCCAGCAGCTGGACTAGCGGACAAGAGACCCAGTACTTC. Translation: CASSWTSGQETQYF.

The rearrangement uses TRBV18 and TRBJ1-2; D is undetermined. The CDR3 loop spans 19 amino acids. V was trimmed by 5 bases and J by 0 bases, leaving 25 bases between them. Germline V lookup: CDR1 KGHSH, CDR2 LQKENI. The CDR3 loop reads CASSSNVMNSLHPNYGYTF. For the CDR3, the DNA is TGTGCCAGCTCATCAAACGTTATGAATTCCCTGCATCCTAACTATGGCTACACCTTC.

The rearrangement uses TRBV7-9 and TRBJ1-5; D ambiguous. Trimming pared 3 bases from V and 9 bases from J, leaving 12 bases between. CDR1 and CDR2 (germline): SEHNR, FQNEAQ (reference sequence). The CDR3 has 13 amino acids. CDR3 residues: CASSFGQWGPQHF. The CDR3 DNA reads as TGTGCCAGCAGCTTTGGGCAGTGGGGGCCCCAGCATTTT.

This chain joins TRBV7-9 and TRBJ1-1; D is uncertain. The CDR3 totals 16 residues. Germline loops: CDR1 SEHNR, CDR2 FQNEAQ (reference sequence). Trimming took off 4 bases at V and 1 base at J, with 16 bases between the two ends. CDR3 nucleotides: TGTGCCAGCAGCTCTTCAATGTCGGCGCGGAACACTGAAGCTTTCTTT. This encodes CASSSSMSARNTEAFF.

The J gene is TRBJ1-6, the V gene TRBV9, with unresolved D. The CDR3 is made up of 14 amino acids. Germline V gives CDR1 SGDLS, CDR2 YYNGEE. Between the trimmed V and J ends, which lost 0 bases and 3 bases, there was a span of 4 bases. CDR3 protein: CASSVDYYNSPLHF. The CDR3 DNA sequence: TGTGCCAGCAGCGTAGATTACTATAATTCACCCCTCCACTTT. Full variable domain (missing parts from reference TRBV9 and TRBJ1-6): DSGVTQTPKHLITATGQRVTLRCSPRSGDLSVYWYQQSLDQGLQFLIQYYNGEERAKGNILERFSAQQFPDLHSELNLSSLELGDSALYFCASSVDYYNSPLHFGNGTRLTVT.

The V call is TRBV11-3, the J call TRBJ1-1, with D tentatively TRBD1 (6 bases). V was pared by 7 bases and J by 1 base, with 10 bases between. Germline CDR1 reads SGHNT; CDR2 reads YENEEA. The CDR3 is 13 amino acids. CDR3 sequence: CASNPRGNTEAFF. The CDR3 DNA reads TGTGCCAGCAACCCCAGGGGGAACACTGAAGCTTTCTTT.

The J gene is TRBJ1-1, the V gene TRBV11-2; D not resolved. Germline V gene data show CDR1 as SGHAT and CDR2 as FQNNGV. V gave up 4 bases and J gave up 1 base, with 4 bases separating them. This CDR3 is built from 12 residues. The CDR3 protein is CASSWGNTEAFF. For the CDR3, the DNA is TGTGCCAGCAGCTGGGGGAACACTGAAGCTTTCTTT. The whole variable domain, filled in from reference TRBV11-2 and TRBJ1-1, reads EAGVAQSPRYKIIEKRQSVAFWCNPISGHATLYWYQQILGQGPKLLIQFQNNGVVDDSQLPKDRFSAERLKGVDSTLKIQPAKLEDSAVYLCASSWGNTEAFFGQGTRLTVV.

This sequence joins TRBV3-1 (or the pseudogene TRBV3-2) and TRBJ2-2; no clear D gene. Trimming removed 0 bases from V and 9 bases from J, with 8 bases in between. The germline V gene encodes CDR1 LGHDT and CDR2 YNNKEL (reference sequence). The CDR3 is 13 residues long. CDR3 in DNA: TGTGCCAGCAGCCAAGATGGCAGAAGGGAGCTGTTTTTT. Residues: CASSQDGRRELFF.

The chain has TRBV15 and TRBJ1-2, with D unclear. V was trimmed by 1 base and J by 8 bases, leaving 23 bases between them. The CDR3 runs 17 residues. Germline values: CDR1 LNHNV, CDR2 YYDKDF (reference sequence). Here the CDR3 reads CATSRGMSGSELRGYTF. The CDR3 DNA reads as TGTGCCACCAGCAGAGGGATGAGTGGGTCGGAGCTGAGAGGCTACACCTTC.

This clone was found a few times. This chain's CDR3 is CASSPYRGHTEAFF. For the CDR3, the DNA is TGTGCCAGCTCACCATACAGGGGGCACACTGAAGCTTTCTTT. The chain carries TRBV18 and TRBJ1-1; 9 positions match TRBD1. Trimming removed 2 bases from V and 3 bases from J; junction bases left unmatched: 1. The V gene's germline CDR1 is KGHSH and CDR2 LQKENI. This CDR3 spans 14 amino acids.

The V call is TRBV5-1, the J call TRBJ1-1, with D perhaps TRBD1 (5 bases). The CDR3 runs to 14 residues. Germline CDR1 SGHRS, CDR2 YFSETQ. The V gene lost 1 base and the J gene lost 0 bases, with 7 bases spanning the gap. CDR3: CASSLSGMNTEAFF. In DNA form, the CDR3 reads TGCGCCAGCAGCTTGTCAGGGATGAACACTGAAGCTTTCTTT.

The chain employs TRBV19 and TRBJ2-2, with 7 bases lining up with TRBD2. In germline, CDR1 is LNHDA, CDR2 SQIVND (reference sequence). CDR3 length equals 16 residues. V shed 1 base, J shed 0 bases, and the junction held 2 bases outside the gene matches. The CDR3 protein is CASSIGEGTNTGELFF. CDR3 nucleotide sequence: TGTGCCAGTAGTATAGGGGAGGGGACGAACACCGGGGAGCTGTTTTTT.

The V gene is TRBV29-1, the J gene TRBJ2-6; no definite D call. The CDR3 is 13 residues long. Trimming stripped 4 bases from V and 6 bases from J, with 10 bases between. Germline lookup yields CDR1 SQVTM and CDR2 ANQGSEA. CDR3 nucleotides: TGCAGCGTTGCCCAGGAGTCGGCCAACGTCCTGACTTTC. Protein: CSVAQESANVLTF.

The chain combines TRBV14 with TRBJ1-1; D unresolved. This CDR3 has 13 amino acids. V lost 5 bases to trimming and J lost 3 bases, with 10 bases between them. The germline CDR1 and CDR2 sequences are SGHDN and FVKESK. The CDR3 reads CASSSFSYTEAFF. DNA of the CDR3: TGTGCCAGCAGCAGCTTCTCTTACACTGAAGCTTTCTTT.

The chain has TRBV6-5 and TRBJ1-1; 9 nucleotides match TRBD1. The V gene's germline CDR1 is MNHEY and CDR2 SVGAGI. CDR3 length: 14 amino acids. The J segment lost 8 bases and the V segment lost 6 bases, leaving 10 bases of the junction unmatched. The CDR3 coding sequence is TGTGCCAGCAGCATACAGGGGGCAGTACAAGAAGCTTTCTTT. It yields the protein CASSIQGAVQEAFF.

The chain is built from TRBV19 and TRBJ1-2; D perhaps matches TRBD1 (5 bases). Trimming stripped 3 bases from V and 5 bases from J, with 16 bases between. Germline CDR1 is LNHDA and CDR2 is SQIVND (reference sequence). This CDR3 is built from 15 residues. The CDR3, as DNA: TGTGCCAGTAGTATGGACTCAGGGATTGGGTATGGCTACACCTTC. This sequence encodes CASSMDSGIGYGYTF.

This clone has a count of ten or more. The chain combines TRBV2 with TRBJ2-7; 7 bases align to TRBD1. With 2 bases clipped from V and 4 bases from J, the junction kept 2 bases outside the gene matches. Germline assignment: CDR1 SNHLY and CDR2 FYNNEI. The CDR3 is 13 residues long. The CDR3 loop reads CASSERGPYEQYV. The CDR3 DNA sequence: TGTGCCAGCAGTGAAAGGGGGCCGTACGAGCAGTACGTC.

The V gene is TRBV6-6, the J gene TRBJ1-1; a weak D match, TRBD1 (5 bases). V dropped 7 bases and J dropped 10 bases, with 19 bases sitting between them. Germline V gene data show CDR1 as MNHNY and CDR2 as SVGAGI (reference sequence). The CDR3 spans 13 residues. In DNA, the CDR3 is TGTGCCAGCACTACGGGGAACAGGTTCTTAGCTTTCTTT. Its translation: CASTTGNRFLAFF.

This clone came up once. The chain employs TRBV19 and TRBJ1-1, with a possible D match to TRBD1 (6 bases). This CDR3 region has 15 residues. The germline CDR1 and CDR2 sequences are LNHDA and SQIVND (reference sequence). The ends were cut back, 5 bases at V and 1 base at J, with 14 bases in the middle. CDR3 nucleotides: TGTGCCAGTAGTGCTAATGACAGGTCGAACACTGAAGCTTTCTTT. Amino acids: CASSANDRSNTEAFF.

The J gene is TRBJ1-1, the V gene TRBV10-3; 8 bases line up with TRBD1. V was pared by 2 bases and J by 5 bases, with 10 bases of the junction left unmatched. CDR1 and CDR2 from the germline V gene are ENHRY and SYGVKD. This CDR3 is 16 amino acids long. CDR3 loop: CAISEDRGISGTEAFF. As DNA, the CDR3 is TGTGCCATCAGTGAGGACAGGGGTATTTCGGGAACTGAAGCTTTCTTT.

The V call is TRBV2, the J call TRBJ1-1; the match to TRBD1 covers 7 bases. The CDR3 contains 13 residues. CDR1 is SNHLY and CDR2 is FYNNEI in the germline V gene. Trimming took 5 bases from V and 10 from J; bases not matched to a gene: 10. The CDR3, as DNA: TGTGCCAGCAGTAAGACAGGGAAGGGGGGAGCTTTCTTT. This codes for CASSKTGKGGAFF.

The V gene is TRBV6-6, the J gene TRBJ2-7, with 9 bases identical to TRBD2. Per germline, CDR1 MNHNY and CDR2 SVGAGI (reference sequence). The CDR3 sequence is 15 residues long. V lost 5 bases and J lost 0; bases outside the gene matches: 5. CDR3 nucleotide sequence: TGTGCCAGCAGTCCCGGGACTAGCTCCTCCTACGAGCAGTACGTC. Encoded protein: CASSPGTSSSYEQYV.

The CDR3 DNA is TGTGCCAGCAGCGCCGGACAGGGCGACGGCTACACCTTC. This encodes CASSAGQGDGYTF. The chain carries TRBV6-5 and TRBJ1-2, with TRBD1 identical over 8 bases. The J segment lost 8 bases and the V segment lost 6 bases, leaving 8 bases of the junction unmatched. This CDR3 comprises 13 residues. Germline V gene lookup returns CDR1 MNHEY and CDR2 SVGAGI.

This clone was observed once. V gene TRBV18 combines with J gene TRBJ1-5, with TRBD1 matching 7 bases. This CDR3 region has 15 residues. The germline gives CDR1 KGHSH, CDR2 LQKENI. V shed 5 bases and J 4 bases; nucleotides not matched to a gene: 8. The CDR3 DNA sequence: TGTGCCAGCTCATCTCGCCGGGACAGTAATCAGCCCCAGCATTTT. Translation: CASSSRRDSNQPQHF. The full variable domain, its missing parts supplied by reference TRBV18 and TRBJ1-5, is NAGVMQNPRHLVRRRGQEARLRCSPMKGHSHVYWYRQLPEEGLKFMVYLQKENIIDESGMPKERFSAEFPKEGPSILRIQQVVRGDSAAYFCASSSRRDSNQPQHFGDGTRLSIL.

This clone was found once. The genes are TRBV19 and TRBJ2-7; 8 nucleotides align to TRBD1. CDR1 LNHDA and CDR2 SQIVND come from the germline V gene (reference sequence). The V gene end was trimmed by 4 bases and the J gene end by 4 bases; junction bases not matched to a gene: 15. The CDR3 runs 17 residues. The chain's CDR3 is CASSRIGQGPLGYEQYV. The CDR3 bases are TGTGCCAGTAGTAGGATCGGACAGGGCCCATTGGGGTACGAGCAGTACGTC.